This note documents a single TCR beta chain sequence. The V gene's germline CDR1 is SGHRS and CDR2 YFSETQ. V shed 0 bases, J shed 7 bases, and the junction held 8 bases outside the gene matches. CDR3 length: 16 amino acids. The sample belongs to a study of metastatic and nonmetastatic thyroid tumors. Patients underwent thyroid surgery, and none had received any treatment before it. TCRdb re-called clones via MiXCR from the PCR reads. The profile shows about 32,000 clones, around 33% of them singletons. The clonotype comes from a female donor with papillary thyroid cancer or a benign thyroid nodule (not recorded which). Some clones in this sample may be carry-over from other donors' samples. Sequencing used tumor tissue. The chain recombines TRBV5-1 with TRBJ2-7; TRBD2 agrees at 12 bases. CDR3 coding DNA: TGCGCCAGCAGCTTGGGGACTAGCGGGACCCCGGGGGAGCAGTACTTC. Amino acid sequence: CASSLGTSGTPGEQYF.